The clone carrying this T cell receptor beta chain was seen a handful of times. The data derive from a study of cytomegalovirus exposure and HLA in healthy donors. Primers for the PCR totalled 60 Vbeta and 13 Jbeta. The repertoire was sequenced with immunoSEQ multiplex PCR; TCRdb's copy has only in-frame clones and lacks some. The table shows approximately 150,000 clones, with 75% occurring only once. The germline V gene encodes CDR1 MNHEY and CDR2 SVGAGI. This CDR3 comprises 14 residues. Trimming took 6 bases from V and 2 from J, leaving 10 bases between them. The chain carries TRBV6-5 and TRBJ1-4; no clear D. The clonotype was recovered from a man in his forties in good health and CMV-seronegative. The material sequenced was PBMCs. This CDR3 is CASRYDMTNEKLFF. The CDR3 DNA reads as TGTGCCAGCAGATATGACATGACTAATGAAAAACTGTTTTTT.